The 7 T cell receptor beta chains given below trace back to one sample, sequenced in a study of tumor T cells in aggressive B-cell lymphoma. Sequenced by immunoSEQ multiplex PCR; TCRdb stores in-frame clones only, minus some. Of about 4,600 clones listed, approximately 81% were seen once; the top ten hold about 4.7%. Input material: tumor tissue. These TCRs come from an adult with diffuse large B cell lymphoma.

The chain recombines TRBV19 with TRBJ1-5, with D perhaps matching TRBD1 (5 bases). This CDR3 contains 14 residues. Germline lookup yields CDR1 LNHDA and CDR2 SQIVND (reference sequence). The V gene lost 6 bases and the J gene lost 3 bases, with 12 bases spanning the gap. CDR3: CASSRDSYNQPQHF. DNA of the CDR3: TGTGCCAGTAGCAGAGACAGTTACAATCAGCCCCAGCATTTT.

The V and J genes are TRBV7-9 and TRBJ2-3; 7 bases agree with TRBD2. Germline V gene data show CDR1 as SEHNR and CDR2 as FQNEAQ (reference sequence). V lost 1 base to trimming and J lost 0 bases; unmatched junction nucleotides: 4. The CDR3 is 16 amino acids. CDR3 protein: CASSLGSGGSTDTQYF. For the CDR3, the DNA is TGTGCCAGCAGCTTAGGTTCGGGAGGTAGCACAGATACGCAGTATTTT. The full variable domain, completed using reference TRBV7-9 and TRBJ2-3, is DTGVSQNPRHKITKRGQNVTFRCDPISEHNRLYWYRQTLGQGPEFLTYFQNEAQLEKSRLLSDRFSAERPKGSFSTLEIQRTEQGDSAMYLCASSLGSGGSTDTQYFGPGTRLTVL.

The genes are TRBV4-2 and TRBJ2-5; TRBD2 might be the D (6 bases). The J call is doubtful: the DNA matches TRBJ2-7 better. CDR3 size: 16 residues. The germline V gene encodes CDR1 LGHNA and CDR2 YNFKEQ. CDR3 nucleotide sequence: TGTGCCAGCGGGGTCGGGGGAGCAGCAGTCGCCTACGAGCAGTACTTC. This translates into CASGVGGAAVAYEQYF.

In this sample, this clone turned up a few times. The chain has TRBV18 and TRBJ2-5; D uncertain. The CDR3 spans 13 residues. Germline CDR1 KGHSH, CDR2 LQKENI. V lost 2 bases and J 2 bases, leaving 6 bases between the germline ends. The DNA for the CDR3 is TGTGCCAGCTCACCAAATTCACAAGAGACCCAGTACTTC. Its protein product is CASSPNSQETQYF.

V gene TRBV7-2 combines with J gene TRBJ2-7; a possible D gene is TRBD2 (6 bases). The CDR3 has 14 residues. Deletions cut 5 bases from V and 7 bases from J, with 18 bases between. Germline V gives CDR1 SGHTA, CDR2 FQGNSA. The CDR3 region is CASSPRETLGEQYF. The CDR3 bases are TGTGCCAGCAGCCCCCGGGAGACGCTGGGAGAGCAGTACTTC.

The chain couples TRBV27 to TRBJ1-6; a possible D gene is TRBD1 (5 bases). V dropped 5 bases and J dropped 5 bases, with 16 bases sitting between them. The CDR3 has 16 residues. Germline CDR1 is MNHEY and CDR2 is SMNVEV (reference sequence). CDR3 protein: CASSRTTAYNNSPLHF. In nucleotides, the CDR3 is TGTGCCAGCAGTCGCACGACAGCTTACAATAATTCACCCCTCCACTTT.

The chain combines TRBV28 with TRBJ1-4; D uncertain. Looked up from germline, CDR1 is MDHEN and CDR2 is SYDVKM. Trimming removed 3 bases at V and 8 bases at J, with 13 bases between. This CDR3 region has 14 residues. DNA for the CDR3: TGTGCCAGCAGTTTGGTTGGAGGCCCCGAAAAACTGTTTTTT. Its translation: CASSLVGGPEKLFF.